This T cell receptor beta chain was recorded in a study of blood T cells in healthy people across ages. Study as a whole: Template switching caught about one barcoded beta molecule for each two T cells.

CDR1 is DFQATT, CDR2 SNEGSKA, per germline (reference sequence). The CDR3 has 10 amino acids. V was pared by 1 base and J by 6 bases, with 4 bases between. Combining a sample-barcoded 5' primer with a J-beta primer mix, a second PCR ran for roughly 6 to 11 cycles. TCRdb fed the 5' RACE reads into MiXCR, producing one record per CDR3 protein. Among 700,000 to 1,000,000 distinct CDR3 sequences, 40% to 50% were seen once, and the ten largest hold roughly a fifth. The study recruited healthy Caucasian donors from Russia who were aged about 6 to 95. Investigators took around 10 milliliters of peripheral blood from every donor. In its sample, this clonotype was seen many times.

The receptor's source is a man between 60 and 70 years old in good health. The chain joins TRBV20-1 to TRBJ2-7; no firm D call. The specimen sequenced was blood. The CDR3 sequence is CSARVSEQYF. CDR3 bases: TGCAGTGCTAGAGTAAGCGAGCAGTACTTC.